This section outlines one T cell receptor beta chain sequence together with its context. The sample is drawn from a study of blood T cell repertoires in COVID-19. Across the study: Samples representing acute and convalescent COVID-19 were sourced from the United States, Italy and Spain. Nucleic acid was either cDNA or gDNA, and it came from T cells, B-cell-depleted T cells, or PBMCs.

The CDR3 has 13 residues. Germline loops: CDR1 MNHEY, CDR2 SVGEGT. V was trimmed by 0 bases and J by 10 bases, leaving 12 bases between them. Original handling: Using reference gene primer amplification, nucleated cell counts were estimated. Produced via immunoSEQ multiplex PCR; TCRdb's table is partial and in-frame only. V and J calls and clone size are given by that table; D and trimming were obtained from the DNA. The sample holds 70,000 or so clones, 87% seen once. The material sequenced was peripheral blood. The TCR sequence derives from a woman aged 80 or over with active or convalescent COVID-19. V and J are TRBV6-2 or TRBV6-3 and TRBJ1-1, with a tentative D call TRBD1 (5 bases). CDR3 in DNA: TGTGCCAGCAGTTACTCGCAGGGAAGGCGAGCTTTCTTT. Its translation: CASSYSQGRRAFF.